One sample yielded the 20 T cell receptor beta chains listed below, sequenced in a study of CD8 T cells in ankylosing spondylitis (TCRdb year 2017). Libraries came from 5' RACE. Instrument on record: Illumina HiSeq 2500. The raw public data were reprocessed by TCRdb itself: fastp quality trimming at Q25, MiXCR clonotype calling, in-frame beta chains only. Each CDR3 protein gets just one entry, which takes the most common genes and DNA from the rows behind it. For this sample the table gives approximately 520,000 distinct CDR3 sequences, of which about 5.4% were detected only once. The ten largest clones take up roughly 3.3% of the sample. Results and caveats for the whole study, not just this receptor: A TCR beta motif of several highly homologous amino acid variants appeared characteristic of blood from ankylosing spondylitis patients.

The antigens these receptors bind are not known. The source material was blood, either unsorted or a sorted T cell fraction (not recorded which). These receptors came from a male donor with ankylosing spondylitis.

The chain uses TRBV3-1 and TRBJ2-2, with 8 bases matching TRBD1. V was pared by 3 bases and J by 7 bases, with 13 bases of the junction left unmatched. The CDR3 runs 17 residues. Germline V gene sequence: CDR1 LGHDT, CDR2 YNNKEL (reference sequence). Here the CDR3 reads CASSQRADRERHGELFF. The CDR3 DNA follows: TGTGCCAGCAGCCAGAGGGCGGACAGGGAGCGGCACGGGGAGCTGTTTTTT.

There are many counts of this clonotype. V is TRBV29-1 and J is TRBJ1-2, with a possible D match to TRBD1 (5 bases). The V end was cut by 8 bases, the J end by 7 bases, with 14 bases between. This CDR3 is built from 11 residues. Per the germline V gene, CDR1 is SQVTM and CDR2 is ANQGSEA. This CDR3 reads CSMTVSGGYTF. The CDR3 bases are TGCAGCATGACAGTCTCAGGTGGCTACACCTTC.

There are many counts of this clonotype. The chain joins TRBV4-2 to TRBJ2-7, with 14 bases that match TRBD2. CDR1 and CDR2 (germline): LGHNA, YNFKEQ. The CDR3 is made up of 21 amino acids. The J segment lost 4 bases and the V segment lost 2 bases, leaving 19 bases of the junction unmatched. The CDR3, as DNA: TGTGCCAGCAGCCAATCCTCGATACCGACTAGCGGGAGGGCCGATTTGTACGAGCAGTACTTC. It is translated as CASSQSSIPTSGRADLYEQYF.

This clonotype was observed at least ten times. This chain connects TRBV6-2 or TRBV6-3 to TRBJ2-7; 10 bases are a match to TRBD1. V shed 0 bases, J shed 5 bases, and the junction held 4 bases outside the gene matches. Germline-derived CDR1 and CDR2 are MNHEY and SVGEGT. CDR3 size: 15 residues. The CDR3 nucleotides read TGTGCCAGCAGTTACTCGAGGGACAGGGGCAACGAGCAGTACTTC. Protein sequence: CASSYSRDRGNEQYF.

This clonotype was detected a few times. The rearrangement uses TRBV5-5 and TRBJ2-3; TRBD2 might be the D (7 bases). The CDR3 loop spans 16 amino acids. Trimming pared 2 bases from V and 6 bases from J, leaving 19 bases between. The germline V gene encodes CDR1 SGHKS and CDR2 YYEKEE (reference sequence). The CDR3: CASSFPPGGGPDTQYF. The CDR3 DNA reads as TGTGCCAGCAGCTTCCCCCCTGGGGGGGGGCCGGATACGCAGTATTTT.

The table lists this clonotype with a few counts. The chain employs TRBV19 and TRBJ1-4, with a tentative D call TRBD1 (5 bases). The germline CDR1 and CDR2 sequences are LNHDA and SQIVND (reference sequence). V shed 5 bases and J shed 5 bases, with 9 bases lying between them. The CDR3 has 13 residues. The CDR3 DNA is TGTGCCAGTAGTTGGGACTCGAATGAAAAACTGTTTTTT. Its translation: CASSWDSNEKLFF.

The V gene is TRBV15, the J gene TRBJ2-7, with 10 bases fitting TRBD2. This CDR3 is 15 amino acids long. Germline V gene data show CDR1 as LNHNV and CDR2 as YYDKDF (reference sequence). Losses at the gene ends were 8 bases for V and 6 bases for J; bases not matched to a gene: 13. CDR3 DNA sequence: TGTGCCACCGCCCAATCTCAGCGGGAGGGGGGCGAGCAGTACTTC. Residues: CATAQSQREGGEQYF. Full variable domain (remainder filled in from reference TRBV15 and TRBJ2-7): DAMVIQNPRYQVTQFGKPVTLSCSQTLNHNVMYWYQQKSSQAPKLLFHYYDKDFNNEADTPDNFQSRRPNTSFCFLDIRSPGLGDTAMYLCATAQSQREGGEQYFGPGTRLTVT.

This clonotype has ten or more counts. This sequence joins TRBV9 and TRBJ2-7, with D hard to call. CDR3 size: 15 residues. The V end lost 0 bases, the J end lost 2 bases, and 12 bases lay between the germline ends. Germline V gives CDR1 SGDLS, CDR2 YYNGEE. CDR3 in DNA: TGTGCCAGCAGCGTAGTAGGTATGATCCCCTACGAGCAGTACTTC. It yields the protein CASSVVGMIPYEQYF.

The table lists this clonotype with many counts. The rearrangement joins TRBV24-1 to TRBJ2-3, with 11 bases matching TRBD1. There are 20 residues in the CDR3. The ends lost 5 bases at V and 4 bases at J; junction bases unmatched: 19. Per germline, CDR1 KGHDR and CDR2 SFDVKD. The CDR3 is CATSAAGGQGEMGPPDTQYF. CDR3 bases: TGTGCCACCAGTGCCGCAGGGGGACAGGGGGAAATGGGTCCCCCAGATACGCAGTATTTT.

There are many counts of this clonotype. V and J are TRBV20-1 and TRBJ2-3; 8 bases align to TRBD2. V trimming: 7 bases; J trimming: 1 base; junction bases outside the gene matches: 10. CDR1 is DFQATT and CDR2 is SNEGSKA in the germline V gene (reference sequence). The CDR3 is 15 amino acids. DNA of the CDR3: TGCAGTGTCGACCGGTTAGCGGGACGCACAGATACGCAGTATTTT. Its protein product is CSVDRLAGRTDTQYF.

This clonotype has at least ten counts. The chain recombines TRBV20-1 with TRBJ2-5; D is unclear. Germline CDR1 is DFQATT and CDR2 is SNEGSKA (reference sequence). This CDR3 has 12 residues. V was cut by 3 bases and J by 5 bases, with 10 bases left in between. CDR3 DNA: TGCAGTGCTAGCTCCGCCCGGGAGACCCAGTACTTC. This codes for CSASSARETQYF.

There are many counts of this clonotype. J is TRBJ2-2 and V is TRBV12-3 or TRBV12-4, with 9 bases lining up with TRBD1. The CDR3 runs 15 residues. V trimming: 1 base; J trimming: 5 bases; junction bases outside the gene matches: 2. The chain's CDR3 is CASSLGTGVTGELFF. Written as DNA, the CDR3 is TGTGCCAGCAGTTTAGGGACAGGGGTGACCGGGGAGCTGTTTTTT.

The chain is built from TRBV29-1 and TRBJ2-3; 14 positions agree with TRBD2. V shed 4 bases and J 2 bases; nucleotides not matched to a gene: 11. The CDR3 is 18 amino acids. The germline gives CDR1 SQVTM, CDR2 ANQGSEA. This CDR3 reads CSVGGLAGDPFPTDTQYF. The CDR3 DNA sequence: TGCAGCGTTGGGGGACTAGCGGGGGACCCATTTCCCACAGATACGCAGTATTTT.

This clonotype was seen at least ten times. This sequence joins TRBV9 and TRBJ1-1, with D unclear. This CDR3 region has 12 residues. The germline CDR1 and CDR2 sequences are SGDLS and YYNGEE. V lost 4 bases and J lost 4, with 8 bases in between. The CDR3 is CASSRPVTEAFF. DNA of the CDR3: TGTGCCAGCAGCCGGCCAGTCACTGAAGCTTTCTTT.

This clonotype was seen a handful of times. The CDR3 protein is CAWSPTVLRGGELSYGYTF. The DNA for the CDR3 is TGTGCCTGGAGTCCCACAGTTTTAAGGGGCGGGGAGTTGAGCTATGGCTACACCTTC. The chain combines TRBV30 with TRBJ1-2; TRBD1 might be the D (5 bases). The CDR3 spans 19 residues. Germline V CDR1 and CDR2: GTSNPN, SVGIG (reference sequence). V was cut by 2 bases and J by 4 bases, with 29 bases left in between.

This clonotype was observed many times. The chain carries TRBV28 and TRBJ2-2; possible D gene TRBD2, 7 bases. The CDR3 length is 20 residues. Germline CDR1 MDHEN, CDR2 SYDVKM. Trimming cost V 6 bases and J 0 bases, with 26 bases left between them. Written as DNA, the CDR3 is TGTGCCAGCAGAAAACGCGGGGGCACCCTTAGGACCGCGAACACCGGGGAGCTGTTTTTT. Protein product: CASRKRGGTLRTANTGELFF.

This clonotype has at least ten counts. The chain couples TRBV6-2 or TRBV6-3 to TRBJ1-1; 7 nucleotides agree with TRBD1. The CDR3 sequence is 13 residues long. Trimming removed 5 bases from V and 11 bases from J; junction bases left unmatched: 11. Germline V gene lookup returns CDR1 MNHEY and CDR2 SVGEGT. The CDR3 sequence: CASSRGTVEKAFF. The CDR3 bases are TGTGCCAGCAGTCGTGGGACAGTGGAAAAGGCTTTCTTT.

In this sample, this clonotype turned up many times. The chain recombines TRBV20-1 with TRBJ1-2, with no clear D. CDR3 size: 14 residues. Trimming left V 5 bases short and J 3 bases short, with 16 bases between. The V gene's germline CDR1 is DFQATT and CDR2 SNEGSKA (reference sequence). The CDR3 DNA is TGCAGTGCTGGAGGACGGCGTCTCGACTATGGCTACACCTTC. This translates into CSAGGRRLDYGYTF.

This clonotype has ten or more counts. J is TRBJ2-7 and V is TRBV27; maybe TRBD2 (5 bases). The CDR3 loop spans 17 amino acids. Germline CDR1 reads MNHEY; CDR2 reads SMNVEV (reference sequence). Trimming cost V 4 bases and J 3 bases, with 22 bases left between them. This CDR3 is CASSSRLRGNSVYEQYF. For the CDR3, the DNA is TGTGCCAGCAGTTCCCGCCTCCGGGGAAACTCTGTCTACGAGCAGTACTTC.

This clonotype appeared many times. V usage is TRBV18 and J usage is TRBJ1-4; TRBD1 matches at 7 bases. Germline V gene data show CDR1 as KGHSH and CDR2 as LQKENI. The CDR3 length is 15 residues. V lost 0 bases, J lost 5 bases, and 3 bases stayed unmatched. The CDR3 coding sequence is TGTGCCAGCTCACCACCGGGACAGTGGAATGAAAAACTGTTTTTT. It translates to CASSPPGQWNEKLFF.